These 5 T cell receptor beta chains were all obtained from the same sample, sequenced in a study of T-cell memory formation after mild COVID-19. TCRdb analysed the 5' RACE reads with MiXCR anew, one entry per CDR3 protein. The data contain 540,000 or so distinct CDR3 sequences, just over 20% of them singletons. Sequencing was carried out using PBMCs or a T cell subset sorted from them (not recorded which). The source is an adult woman who had mild COVID-19 (a few samples of this study predate the infection). Cell type and time point are not known.

This clonotype was detected only a few times. As DNA, the CDR3 is TGTGCCAGCAGTGAATCCGGGGTTGGTGAGACCCAGTACTTC. As protein: CASSESGVGETQYF. The gene calls are TRBV2 and TRBJ2-5; tentative D call: TRBD2 (5 bases). The CDR3 is 14 amino acids. V lost 2 bases, J lost 5 bases, and 12 bases lay in between. CDR1 SNHLY and CDR2 FYNNEI come from the germline V gene.

CDR3 bases: TGCGCCAGCAGCTTGGGTCGCCAGGACTATGGCTACACCTTC. Amino acid sequence: CASSLGRQDYGYTF. This rearrangement joins TRBV5-1 to TRBJ1-2; D call uncertain. V lost 0 bases, J lost 3 bases, and 9 bases lay in between. The CDR3 length is 14 residues. Germline V gene data show CDR1 as SGHRS and CDR2 as YFSETQ.

This clonotype has a handful of counts. The chain is built from TRBV12-3 or TRBV12-4 and TRBJ1-3, with D uncertain. CDR3 size: 16 residues. V dropped 1 base and J dropped 1 base, with 11 bases sitting between them. The CDR3 nucleotides are TGTGCCAGCAGTTTAGGTACTGGAATTTCTGGAAACACCATATATTTT. Translation gives CASSLGTGISGNTIYF.

This clonotype was detected a few times. The chain carries TRBV12-3 or TRBV12-4 and TRBJ1-1, with 7 positions matching TRBD1. This CDR3 is built from 13 residues. V shed 3 bases and J 11 bases; nucleotides not matched to a gene: 9. The chain's CDR3 is CASSFDRVVDAFF. Written as DNA, the CDR3 is TGTGCCAGCAGTTTCGACAGGGTTGTCGATGCTTTCTTT.

The chain is built from TRBV7-2 and TRBJ2-1; TRBD2 agrees at 10 bases. The CDR3 has 18 residues. The V gene end was trimmed by 1 base and the J gene end by 5 bases; junction bases not matched to a gene: 11. Looked up from germline, CDR1 is SGHTA and CDR2 is FQGNSA. CDR3 sequence reads: CASSLEVLAGVADNEQFF. The CDR3 region has the DNA TGTGCCAGCAGCTTAGAGGTGCTAGCGGGAGTAGCAGACAATGAGCAGTTCTTC.